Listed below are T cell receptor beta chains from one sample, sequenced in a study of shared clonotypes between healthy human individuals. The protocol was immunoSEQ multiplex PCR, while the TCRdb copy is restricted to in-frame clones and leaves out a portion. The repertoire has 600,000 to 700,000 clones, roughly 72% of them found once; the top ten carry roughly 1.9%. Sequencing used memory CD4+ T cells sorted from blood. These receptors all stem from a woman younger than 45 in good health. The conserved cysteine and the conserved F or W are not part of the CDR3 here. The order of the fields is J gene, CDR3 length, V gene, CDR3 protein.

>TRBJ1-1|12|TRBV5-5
ASSTQGAGTEAF
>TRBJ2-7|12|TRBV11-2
ASSLGSAVGEQY
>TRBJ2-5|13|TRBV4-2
ASSRSIREVETQY
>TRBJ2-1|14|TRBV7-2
ASSLGAGSSYNEQF
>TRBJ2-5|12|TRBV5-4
ASSLQRGGETQY
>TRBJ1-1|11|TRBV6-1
ASSGQLNTEAF
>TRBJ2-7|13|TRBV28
ASNRKGVGSYEQY
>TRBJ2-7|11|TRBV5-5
ASSSGDHHEQY
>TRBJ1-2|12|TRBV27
ASSLSRDSGGYT
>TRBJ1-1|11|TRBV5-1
ASSLGTGDEAF
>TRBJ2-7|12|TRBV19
ASSPRTGGYEQY
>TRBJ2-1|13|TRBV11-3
ASSLGYRDSSEQF
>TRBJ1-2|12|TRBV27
ASSQGRANYGYT
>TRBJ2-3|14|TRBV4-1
ASSHPGRGGADTQY
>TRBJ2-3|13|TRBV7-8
ASSLLGRAPDTQY
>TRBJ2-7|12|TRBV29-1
SVGLWGSSYEQY
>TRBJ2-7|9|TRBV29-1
SVVGQNEQY
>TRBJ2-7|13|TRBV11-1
ASSLGGTVTYEQY
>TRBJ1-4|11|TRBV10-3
AISEALQEKLF
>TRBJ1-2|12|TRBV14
ASSQDTKAYGYT
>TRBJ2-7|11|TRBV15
ATSRTEPYEQY
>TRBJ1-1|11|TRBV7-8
ASSGTGHDEAF
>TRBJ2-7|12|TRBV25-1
ASSESVRGQEQY
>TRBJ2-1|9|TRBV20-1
SASQGYEQF
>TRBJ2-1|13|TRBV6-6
ASSFRTSGSNEQF
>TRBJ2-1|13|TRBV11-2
ASSPTSGAYNEQF
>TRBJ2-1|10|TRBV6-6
ASSLTYNEQF
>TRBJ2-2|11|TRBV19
ASAQGNTGELF
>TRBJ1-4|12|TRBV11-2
ASSPRERSEKLF
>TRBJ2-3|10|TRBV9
ASSFHTDTQY
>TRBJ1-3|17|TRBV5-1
ASSSGSGGSAASGNTIY
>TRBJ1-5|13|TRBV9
ASSAGGASNQPQH
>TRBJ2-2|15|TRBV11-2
ASSLGIAGAGTGELF
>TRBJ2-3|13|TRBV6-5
ASSYGGTSTDTQY
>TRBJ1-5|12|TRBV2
ASSAQGPNQPQH
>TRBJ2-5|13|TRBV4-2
ASGLAGGPGETQY
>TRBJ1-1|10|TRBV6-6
ASRGVGTEAF
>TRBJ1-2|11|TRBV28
ASSMTPDYGYT
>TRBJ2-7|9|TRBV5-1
ASSETYEQY
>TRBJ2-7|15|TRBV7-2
ASSLGGWSGRPYEQY
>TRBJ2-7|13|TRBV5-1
ASSLGAGYSYEQY
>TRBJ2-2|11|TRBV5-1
ASSLQGAGELF
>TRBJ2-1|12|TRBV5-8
ASSLNGKYNEQF
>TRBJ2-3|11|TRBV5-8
ASSFRSADTQY
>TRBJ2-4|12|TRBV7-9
ASSPLAGRDIQY
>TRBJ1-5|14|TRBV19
ASSHDRGYSNQPQH
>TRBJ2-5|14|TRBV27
ASSFNPPDAGETQY
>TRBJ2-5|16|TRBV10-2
ASSDPAGGLGTSETQY
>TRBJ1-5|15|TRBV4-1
ASSLGNSGVGDQPQH
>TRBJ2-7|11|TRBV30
AWRQTSSYEQY
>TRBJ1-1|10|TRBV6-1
ASTSFRDVGF
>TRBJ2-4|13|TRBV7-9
ASSSRGGSVNIQY
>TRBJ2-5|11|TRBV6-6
ASSSRGKETQY
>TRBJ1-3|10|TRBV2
ATKRPGNTIY
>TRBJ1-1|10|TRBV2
ASSERTEEAF
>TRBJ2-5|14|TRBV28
ASSLGVAVLQETQY
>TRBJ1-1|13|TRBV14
ASSRTGGVNTEAF
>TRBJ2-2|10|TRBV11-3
ASSGWTGELF
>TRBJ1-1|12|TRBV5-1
ASSSTRENTEAF
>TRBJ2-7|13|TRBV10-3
AISEGLADPYEQY